This T cell receptor beta chain emerged from a study of T cells in Graves' hyperthyroidism and ophthalmopathy (dated by TCRdb to 2018 to 2020). The study in broad terms: Peripheral blood was sampled at the time of initial diagnosis, prior to any treatment. To identify TCR V-J signatures that set the groups apart, the researchers used a discovery cohort of about a hundred patients, made up of 40 to 45 with Graves' ophthalmopathy and approximately 57 with stable Graves' hyperthyroidism. Prospective prediction of ophthalmopathy was tested in an independent validation cohort consisting of 18 hyperthyroidism patients and approximately 16 patients who later progressed to ophthalmopathy. For training and testing, the roughly 93 patients in the discovery cohort were randomly divided in a 7:3 ratio. In more than five Graves' hyperthyroidism patients, the study also compared T-cell repertoires from thyroid tissue with T-cell repertoires from blood. Once sampling was done, hyperthyroidism patients were given methimazole at a starting dose of 30 mg daily, whereas ophthalmopathy patients were given high-dose intravenous methylprednisolone. TCR Vbeta CDR3 sequencing of 140 or so peripheral blood samples (roughly 41 ophthalmopathy, 75 hyperthyroidism and some 17 progressor patients) is reported in the paper. Results and caveats for the whole study, not just this receptor: In validation, progression to ophthalmopathy was predicted by the model with 70% to 71% sensitivity and under 85% specificity, a median of approximately 6.5 months before onset. Sample size was not statistically predetermined, and blinding of investigators to group allocation was not performed. Blood samples also contained most of the expanded thyroid clonotypes (frequency above 0.001), which suggests that blood repertoires may reflect thyroid immune responses. Ophthalmopathy was separated from stable hyperthyroidism by a 13 V-J signature model, with 87.88% sensitivity and about 81% specificity obtained in cross-validation and 80%/75% obtained in testing.

The germline V gene specifies MNHNS as CDR1 and SASEGT as CDR2. CDR3 length: 12 amino acids, cysteine to phenylalanine. Only CDR3 DNA remains: 36 bases, in frame from the first base. After removal of 6 bases from V and 8 bases from J, the junction retains 5 bases not matched to a gene. This clonotype was observed many times. This clone's antigen is unknown. No much larger clone is present one base from it, and per-base qualities are unavailable. The TCR beta CDR3 regions were amplified from the RNA transcripts. For the first round of RT-PCR on the TCR CDR3, the HTBI primer set was used together with the Qiagen OneStep RT-PCR kit. A second multiplex PCR round built the libraries, followed by size selection and purification. Paired-end sequencing of the libraries was performed with 100 bp reads on an Illumina HiSeq2000. The authors' pipeline ran thus. Raw data were processed with SOAPnuke, discarding reads with adapters, uncalled bases, mean Phred below 15, or no exact constant-primer or identifier match. COPE v1.2.5 was used to merge the high-quality paired reads, and each unique nucleotide sequence was defined as a clonotype. MiTCR v1.1 was used to align the clonotypes against IMGT TRBV, TRBD and TRBJ reference segments. Analysis was restricted to V-J combinations with a frequency above 0.0001, which covered roughly 99% of repertoires. The TCS score was defined as F50 (clonal expansion) divided by E x V (chaos), with BLOSUM62-based TCRdist calculated between CDR3 peptides within each V-J. Welch's t-statistics and random forest reduced around 550 V-J features to roughly 13, which were used in a naive Bayes classifier (R e1071). TCRdb's own reprocessing of the public reads used fastp at Q25 and MiXCR and kept productive beta chains. Rows are unified per CDR3 protein, each entry keeping the most common DNA and genes. The authors' filters were not applied to this entry. The sample table shows about 300,000 distinct CDR3 sequences, and around 17% are seen once. Together, the top ten hold around 34% of the sample.

Graves' hyperthyroidism was defined as stable when no progression to ophthalmopathy occurred over 18 months of follow-up. Hyperthyroidism patients were aged 18 to 65 years and newly diagnosed, with disease duration of less than 2 months. Any patient with an uncontrolled infection, another autoimmune disease, pregnancy or lactation was excluded. Diagnoses relied on clinical symptoms, serum thyroxine and TRAb, thyroid ultrasound and orbital computed tomography. PBMCs were separated from under 11 ml of fresh peripheral blood using Ficoll-Paque density gradient centrifugation. Total RNA was extracted with Trizol reagent, and quality was checked on an Agilent 2100 Bioanalyzer.

Sequenced input: blood. This TCR was recovered from a man aged 25-40 years with Graves' hyperthyroidism. The sequence is built from TRBV6-1 and TRBJ2-7, and TRBD1 matches 9 of the central bases. Here the CDR3 is given as CASSLGQGKQYF. The sequenced DNA is TGTGCCAGCAGCCTCGGACAGGGGAAGCAGTACTTC.